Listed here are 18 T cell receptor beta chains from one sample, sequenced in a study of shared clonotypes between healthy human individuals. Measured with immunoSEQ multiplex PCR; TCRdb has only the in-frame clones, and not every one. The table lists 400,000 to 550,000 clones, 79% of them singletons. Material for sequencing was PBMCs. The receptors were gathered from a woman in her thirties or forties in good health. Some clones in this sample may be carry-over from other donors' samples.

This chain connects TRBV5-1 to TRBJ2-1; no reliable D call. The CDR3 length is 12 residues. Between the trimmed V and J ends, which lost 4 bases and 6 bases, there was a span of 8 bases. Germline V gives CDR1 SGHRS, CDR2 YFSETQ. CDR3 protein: CASSPNSNEQFF. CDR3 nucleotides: TGCGCCAGCAGCCCTAATTCCAATGAGCAGTTCTTC.

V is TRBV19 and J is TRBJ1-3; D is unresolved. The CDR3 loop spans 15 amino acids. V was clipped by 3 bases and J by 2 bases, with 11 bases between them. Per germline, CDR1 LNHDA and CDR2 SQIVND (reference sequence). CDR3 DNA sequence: TGTGCCAGTAGTATGTCCCTGAGTGCTGGAAACACCATATATTTT. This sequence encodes CASSMSLSAGNTIYF.

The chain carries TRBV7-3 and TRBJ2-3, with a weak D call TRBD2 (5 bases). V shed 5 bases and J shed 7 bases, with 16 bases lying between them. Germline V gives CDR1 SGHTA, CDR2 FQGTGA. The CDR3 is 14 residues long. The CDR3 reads CASSPQMGANTQYF. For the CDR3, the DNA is TGTGCCAGCAGCCCCCAAATGGGAGCGAATACGCAGTATTTT.

CDR3 nucleotide sequence: TGTGCCAGCAGCCTAGGACAGGGGGACGGATTAAACACCATATATTTT. It encodes CASSLGQGDGLNTIYF. This chain uses TRBV9 with TRBJ1-3; 10 positions agree with TRBD1. This CDR3 is built from 16 residues. Germline CDR1 reads SGDLS; CDR2 reads YYNGEE. After removal of 4 bases from V and 6 bases from J, the junction contained 10 bases not matched to a gene.

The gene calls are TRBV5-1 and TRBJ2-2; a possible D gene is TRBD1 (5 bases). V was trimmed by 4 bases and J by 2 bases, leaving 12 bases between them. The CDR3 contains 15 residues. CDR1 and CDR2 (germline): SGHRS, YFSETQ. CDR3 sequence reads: CASSRLGVNTGELFF. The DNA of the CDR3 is TGCGCCAGCAGCCGCCTAGGGGTTAACACCGGGGAGCTGTTTTTT. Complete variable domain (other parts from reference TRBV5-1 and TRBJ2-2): KAGVTQTPRYLIKTRGQQVTLSCSPISGHRSVSWYQQTPGQGLQFLFEYFSETQRNKGNFPGRFSGRQFSNSRSEMNVSTLELGDSALYLCASSRLGVNTGELFFGEGSRLTVL.

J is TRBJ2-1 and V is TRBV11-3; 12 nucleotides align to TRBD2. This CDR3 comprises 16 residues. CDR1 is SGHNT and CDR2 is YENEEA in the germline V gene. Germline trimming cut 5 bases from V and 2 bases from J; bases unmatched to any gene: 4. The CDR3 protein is CASSPGLAGTYNEQFF. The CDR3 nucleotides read TGTGCCAGCAGCCCTGGACTAGCGGGAACCTACAATGAGCAGTTCTTC.

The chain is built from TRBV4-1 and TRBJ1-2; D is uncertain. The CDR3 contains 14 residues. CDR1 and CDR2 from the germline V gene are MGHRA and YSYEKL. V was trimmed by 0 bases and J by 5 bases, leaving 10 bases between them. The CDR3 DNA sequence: TGCGCCAGCAGCCAAGATAGGAGGGCTTATGGCTACACCTTC. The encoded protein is CASSQDRRAYGYTF.

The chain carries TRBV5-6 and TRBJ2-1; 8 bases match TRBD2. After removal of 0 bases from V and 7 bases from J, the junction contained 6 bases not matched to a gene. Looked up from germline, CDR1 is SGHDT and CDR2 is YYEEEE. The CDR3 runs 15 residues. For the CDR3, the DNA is TGTGCCAGCAGCTTGGGAGCGGGAGCTTGGAATGAGCAGTTCTTC. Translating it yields CASSLGAGAWNEQFF.

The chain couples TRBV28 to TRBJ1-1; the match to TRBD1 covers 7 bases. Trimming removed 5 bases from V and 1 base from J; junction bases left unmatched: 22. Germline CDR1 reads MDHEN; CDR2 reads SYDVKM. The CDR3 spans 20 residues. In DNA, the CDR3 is TGTGCCAGCAGTCCCCGTCGACCTATAGGACCAGGGGGTGAGAACACTGAAGCTTTCTTT. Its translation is CASSPRRPIGPGGENTEAFF.

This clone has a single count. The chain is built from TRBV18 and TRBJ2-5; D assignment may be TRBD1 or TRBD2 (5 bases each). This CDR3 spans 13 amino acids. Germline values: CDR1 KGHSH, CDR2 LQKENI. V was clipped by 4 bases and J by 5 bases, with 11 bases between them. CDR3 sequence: CASSRDQTETQYF. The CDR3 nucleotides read TGTGCCAGCTCACGGGACCAGACGGAGACCCAGTACTTC.

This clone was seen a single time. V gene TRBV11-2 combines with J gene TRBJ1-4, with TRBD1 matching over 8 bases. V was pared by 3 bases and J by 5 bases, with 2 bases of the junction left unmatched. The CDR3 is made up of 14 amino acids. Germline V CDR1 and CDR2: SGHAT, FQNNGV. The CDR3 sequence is CASSFTGGNEKLFF. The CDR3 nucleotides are TGTGCCAGCAGCTTCACAGGGGGAAATGAAAAACTGTTTTTT.

CDR3 sequence reads: CASSVFGGGYNEQFF. The CDR3 DNA reads as TGTGCCAGCAGTGTGTTTGGCGGAGGTTACAATGAGCAGTTCTTC. The rearrangement links TRBV2 to TRBJ2-1, with D tentatively TRBD2 (5 bases). CDR3 size: 15 residues. Germline V CDR1 and CDR2: SNHLY, FYNNEI. Trimming cost V 4 bases and J 4 bases, with 14 bases left between them.

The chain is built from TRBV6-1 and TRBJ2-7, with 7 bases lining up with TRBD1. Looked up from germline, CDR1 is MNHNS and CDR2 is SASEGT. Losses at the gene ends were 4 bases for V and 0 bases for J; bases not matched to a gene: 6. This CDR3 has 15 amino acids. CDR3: CASSARQGSSYEQYF. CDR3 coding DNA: TGTGCCAGCAGTGCCAGACAGGGAAGCTCCTACGAGCAGTACTTC.

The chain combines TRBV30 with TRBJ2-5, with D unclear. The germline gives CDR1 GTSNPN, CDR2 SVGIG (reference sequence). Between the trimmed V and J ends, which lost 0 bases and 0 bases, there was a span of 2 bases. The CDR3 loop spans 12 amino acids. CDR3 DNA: TGTGCCTGGAGTGTAAACCAAGAGACCCAGTACTTC. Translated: CAWSVNQETQYF.

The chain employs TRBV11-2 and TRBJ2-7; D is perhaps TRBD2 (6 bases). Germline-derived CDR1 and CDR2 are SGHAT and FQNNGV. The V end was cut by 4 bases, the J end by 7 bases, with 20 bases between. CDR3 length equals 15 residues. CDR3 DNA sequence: TGTGCCAGCAGCTCTCAGAGGGTAGTGGGAGGTGAGCAGTACTTC. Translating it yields CASSSQRVVGGEQYF.

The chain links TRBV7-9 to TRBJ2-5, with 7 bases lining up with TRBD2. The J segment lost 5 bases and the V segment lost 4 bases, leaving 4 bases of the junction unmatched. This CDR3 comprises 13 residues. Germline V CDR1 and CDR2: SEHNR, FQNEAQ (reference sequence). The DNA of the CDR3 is TGTGCCAGCAGCTACGCGGGAGCGGAGACCCAGTACTTC. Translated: CASSYAGAETQYF.

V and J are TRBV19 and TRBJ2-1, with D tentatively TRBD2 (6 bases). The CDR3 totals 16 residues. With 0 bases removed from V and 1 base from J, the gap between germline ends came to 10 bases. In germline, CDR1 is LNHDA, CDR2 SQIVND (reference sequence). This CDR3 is CASSIDRAGSYNEQFF. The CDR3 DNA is TGTGCCAGTAGTATAGATCGCGCGGGATCCTACAATGAGCAGTTCTTC. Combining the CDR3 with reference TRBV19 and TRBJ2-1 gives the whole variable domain DGGITQSPKYLFRKEGQNVTLSCEQNLNHDAMYWYRQDPGQGLRLIYYSQIVNDFQKGDIAEGYSVSREKKESFPLTVTSAQKNPTAFYLCASSIDRAGSYNEQFFGPGTRLTVL.

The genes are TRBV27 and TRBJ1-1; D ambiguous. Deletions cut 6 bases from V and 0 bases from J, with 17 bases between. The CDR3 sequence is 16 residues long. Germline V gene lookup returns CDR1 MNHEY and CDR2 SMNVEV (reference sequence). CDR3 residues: CASRARVSLMNTEAFF. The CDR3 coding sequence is TGTGCCAGCAGGGCGCGGGTCAGCTTGATGAACACTGAAGCTTTCTTT.